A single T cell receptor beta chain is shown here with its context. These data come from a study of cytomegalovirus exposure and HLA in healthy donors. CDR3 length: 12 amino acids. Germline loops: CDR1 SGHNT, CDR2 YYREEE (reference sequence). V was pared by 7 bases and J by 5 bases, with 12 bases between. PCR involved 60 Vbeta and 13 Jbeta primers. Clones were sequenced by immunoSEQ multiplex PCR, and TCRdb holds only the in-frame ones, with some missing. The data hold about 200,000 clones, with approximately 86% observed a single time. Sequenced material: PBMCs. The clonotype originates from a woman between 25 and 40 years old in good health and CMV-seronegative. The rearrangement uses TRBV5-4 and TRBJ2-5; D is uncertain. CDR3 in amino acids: CASRKTGETQYF. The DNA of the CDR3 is TGTGCCAGCCGAAAAACCGGGGAGACCCAGTACTTC.